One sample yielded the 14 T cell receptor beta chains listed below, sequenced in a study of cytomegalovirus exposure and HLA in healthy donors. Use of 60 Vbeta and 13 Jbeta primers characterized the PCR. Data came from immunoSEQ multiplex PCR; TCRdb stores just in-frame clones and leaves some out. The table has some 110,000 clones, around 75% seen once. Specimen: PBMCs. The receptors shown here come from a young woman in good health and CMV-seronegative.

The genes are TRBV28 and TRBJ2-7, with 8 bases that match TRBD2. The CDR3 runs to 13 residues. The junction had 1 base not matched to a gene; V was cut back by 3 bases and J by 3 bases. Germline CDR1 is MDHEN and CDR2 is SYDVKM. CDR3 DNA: TGTGCCAGCAGTTTCGGGGGGGGCTACGAGCAGTACTTC. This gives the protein CASSFGGGYEQYF.

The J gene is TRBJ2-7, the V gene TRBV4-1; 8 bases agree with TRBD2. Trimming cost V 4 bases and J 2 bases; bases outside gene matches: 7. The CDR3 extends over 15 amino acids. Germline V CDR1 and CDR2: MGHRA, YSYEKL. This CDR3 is CASSPGGGLTYEQYF. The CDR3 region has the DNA TGCGCCAGCAGCCCGGGAGGGGGACTTACCTACGAGCAGTACTTC.

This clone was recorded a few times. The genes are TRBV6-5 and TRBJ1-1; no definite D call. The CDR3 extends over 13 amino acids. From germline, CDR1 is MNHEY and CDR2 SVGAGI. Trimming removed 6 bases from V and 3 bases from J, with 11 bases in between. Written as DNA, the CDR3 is TGTGCCAGCAGGATACAGATGCACACTGAAGCTTTCTTT. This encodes CASRIQMHTEAFF.

The CDR3 DNA follows: TGTGCCAGCAGCTTAAACTGGGACAGGGCCCAGCCCCAGCATTTT. It codes for CASSLNWDRAQPQHF. The chain employs TRBV7-2 and TRBJ1-5; 9 bases fit TRBD1. V gave up 2 bases and J gave up 7 bases; unmatched junction bases: 6. Germline assignment: CDR1 SGHTA and CDR2 FQGNSA. The CDR3 spans 15 residues.

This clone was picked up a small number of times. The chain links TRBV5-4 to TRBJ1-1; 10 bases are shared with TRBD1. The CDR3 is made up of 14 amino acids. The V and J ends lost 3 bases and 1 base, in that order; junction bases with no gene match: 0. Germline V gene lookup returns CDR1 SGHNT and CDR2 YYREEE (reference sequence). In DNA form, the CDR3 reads TGTGCCAGCAGCTGGACAGGGGGGAACACTGAAGCTTTCTTT. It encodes CASSWTGGNTEAFF.

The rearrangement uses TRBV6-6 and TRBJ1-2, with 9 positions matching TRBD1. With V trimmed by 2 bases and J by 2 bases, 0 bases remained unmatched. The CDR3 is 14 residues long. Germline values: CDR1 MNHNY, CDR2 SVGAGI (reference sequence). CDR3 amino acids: CASSYGTGNYGYTF. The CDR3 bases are TGTGCCAGCAGTTACGGGACAGGGAACTATGGCTACACCTTC.

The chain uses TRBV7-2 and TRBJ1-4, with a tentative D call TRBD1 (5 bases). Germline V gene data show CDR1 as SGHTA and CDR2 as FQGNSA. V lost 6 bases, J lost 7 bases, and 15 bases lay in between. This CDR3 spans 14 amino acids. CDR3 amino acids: CASRQVGGGEKLFF. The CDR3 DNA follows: TGTGCCAGCAGACAGGTTGGGGGAGGTGAAAAACTGTTTTTT.

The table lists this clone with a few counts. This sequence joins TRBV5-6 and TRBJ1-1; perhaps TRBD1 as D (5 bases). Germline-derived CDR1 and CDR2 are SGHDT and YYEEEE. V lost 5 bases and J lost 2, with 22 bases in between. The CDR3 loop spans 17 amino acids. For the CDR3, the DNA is TGTGCCAGCAGAACCGAATGGGGCGGGGGAACAAACACTGAAGCTTTCTTT. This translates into CASRTEWGGGTNTEAFF.

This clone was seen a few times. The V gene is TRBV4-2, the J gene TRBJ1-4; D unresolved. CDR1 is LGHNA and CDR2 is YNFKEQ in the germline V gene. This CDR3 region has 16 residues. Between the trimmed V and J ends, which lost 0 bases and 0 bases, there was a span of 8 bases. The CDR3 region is CASSQDPGATNEKLFF. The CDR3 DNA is TGTGCCAGCAGCCAAGATCCCGGGGCAACTAATGAAAAACTGTTTTTT.

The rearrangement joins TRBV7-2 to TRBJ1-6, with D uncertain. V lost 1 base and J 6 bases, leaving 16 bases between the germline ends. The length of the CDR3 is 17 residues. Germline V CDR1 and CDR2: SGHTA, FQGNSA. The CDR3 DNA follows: TGTGCCAGCAGCTTAGGGTGGTCAACAGTGCGTAATTCACCCCTCCACTTT. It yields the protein CASSLGWSTVRNSPLHF.

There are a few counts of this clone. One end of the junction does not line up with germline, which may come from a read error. The CDR3 protein is CASSSSGLAGEVYF. CDR3 in DNA: TGTGCTAGCAGCTCTTCCGGACTAGCGGGGGAAGTGTATTTT. The genes are TRBV7-7 and TRBJ2-3; 13 bases align to TRBD2. The CDR3 extends over 14 amino acids. Per the germline V gene, CDR1 is SSHAT and CDR2 is FNYEAQ (reference sequence). The whole variable domain, filled in from reference TRBV7-7 and TRBJ2-3, reads GAGVSQSPRYKVTKRGQDVTLRCDPISSHATLYWYQQALGQGPEFLTYFNYEAQPDKSGLPSDRFSAERPEGSISTLTIQRTEQRDSAMYRCASSSSGLAGEVYFGPGTRLTVL.

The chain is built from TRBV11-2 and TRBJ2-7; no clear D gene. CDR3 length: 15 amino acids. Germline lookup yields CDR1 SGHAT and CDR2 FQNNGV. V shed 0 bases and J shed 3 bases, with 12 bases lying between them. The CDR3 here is CASSLEVNSLYEQYF. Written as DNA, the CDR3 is TGTGCCAGCAGCTTAGAAGTTAACAGCCTCTACGAGCAGTACTTC.

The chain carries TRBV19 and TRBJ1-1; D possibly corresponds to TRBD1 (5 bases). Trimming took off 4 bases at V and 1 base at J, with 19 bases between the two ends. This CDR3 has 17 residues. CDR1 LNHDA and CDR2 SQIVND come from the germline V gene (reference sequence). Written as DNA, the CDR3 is TGTGCCAGTAGTACTCTCAAGAAAGGGGCGAGGAACACTGAAGCTTTCTTT. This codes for CASSTLKKGARNTEAFF.

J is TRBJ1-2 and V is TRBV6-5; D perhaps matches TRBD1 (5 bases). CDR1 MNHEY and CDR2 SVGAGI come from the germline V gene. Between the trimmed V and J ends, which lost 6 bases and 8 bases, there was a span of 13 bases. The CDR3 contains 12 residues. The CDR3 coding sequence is TGTGCCAGCAGGGCCTCGGGGGAGGGCTACACCTTC. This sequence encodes CASRASGEGYTF.